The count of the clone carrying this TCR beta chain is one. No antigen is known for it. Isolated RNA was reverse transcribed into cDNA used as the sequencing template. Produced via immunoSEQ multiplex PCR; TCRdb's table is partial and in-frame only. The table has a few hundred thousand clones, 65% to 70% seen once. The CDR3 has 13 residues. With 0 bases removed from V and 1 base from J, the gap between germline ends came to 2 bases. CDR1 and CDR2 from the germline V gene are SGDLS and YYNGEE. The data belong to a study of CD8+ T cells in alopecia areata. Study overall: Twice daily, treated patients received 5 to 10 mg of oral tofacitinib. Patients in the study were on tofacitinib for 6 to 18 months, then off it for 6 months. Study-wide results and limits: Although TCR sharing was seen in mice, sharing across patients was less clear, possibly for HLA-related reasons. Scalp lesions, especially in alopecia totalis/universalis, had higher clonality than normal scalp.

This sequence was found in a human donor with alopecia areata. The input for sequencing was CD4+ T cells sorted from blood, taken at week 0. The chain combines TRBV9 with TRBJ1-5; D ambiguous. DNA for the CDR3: TGTGCCAGCAGCGTAGAGAGCAATCAGCCCCAGCATTTT. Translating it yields CASSVESNQPQHF. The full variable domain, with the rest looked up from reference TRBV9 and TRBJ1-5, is DSGVTQTPKHLITATGQRVTLRCSPRSGDLSVYWYQQSLDQGLQFLIQYYNGEERAKGNILERFSAQQFPDLHSELNLSSLELGDSALYFCASSVESNQPQHFGDGTRLSIL.